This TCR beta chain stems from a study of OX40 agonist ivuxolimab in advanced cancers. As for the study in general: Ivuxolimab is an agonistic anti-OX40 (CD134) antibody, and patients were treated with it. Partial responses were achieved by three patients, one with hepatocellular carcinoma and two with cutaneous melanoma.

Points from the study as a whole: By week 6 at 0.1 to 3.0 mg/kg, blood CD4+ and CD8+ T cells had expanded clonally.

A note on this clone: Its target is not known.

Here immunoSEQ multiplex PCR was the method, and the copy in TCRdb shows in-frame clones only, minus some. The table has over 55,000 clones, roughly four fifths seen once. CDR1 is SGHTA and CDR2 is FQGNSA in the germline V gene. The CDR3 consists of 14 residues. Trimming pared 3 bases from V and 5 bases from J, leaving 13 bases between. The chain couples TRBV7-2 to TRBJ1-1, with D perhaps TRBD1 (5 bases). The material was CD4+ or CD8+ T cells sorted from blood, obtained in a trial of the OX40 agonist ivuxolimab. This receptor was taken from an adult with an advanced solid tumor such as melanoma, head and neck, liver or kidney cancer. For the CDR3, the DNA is TGTGCCAGCAGCTTCCAGGGAAAGGGGACTGAAGCTTTCTTT. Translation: CASSFQGKGTEAFF.